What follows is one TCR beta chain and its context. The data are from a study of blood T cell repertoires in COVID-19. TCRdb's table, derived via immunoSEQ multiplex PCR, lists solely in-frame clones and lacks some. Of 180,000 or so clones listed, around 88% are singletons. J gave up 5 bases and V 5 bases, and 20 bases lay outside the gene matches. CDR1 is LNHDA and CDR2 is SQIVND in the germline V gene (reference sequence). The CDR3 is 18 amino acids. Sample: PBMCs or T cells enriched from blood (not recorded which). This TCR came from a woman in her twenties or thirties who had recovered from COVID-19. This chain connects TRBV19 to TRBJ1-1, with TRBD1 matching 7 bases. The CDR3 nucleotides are TGTGCCAGTAGTGAGTCGGCAAGTCTAACAGGGGTCGAGACTGAAGCTTTCTTT. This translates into CASSESASLTGVETEAFF.